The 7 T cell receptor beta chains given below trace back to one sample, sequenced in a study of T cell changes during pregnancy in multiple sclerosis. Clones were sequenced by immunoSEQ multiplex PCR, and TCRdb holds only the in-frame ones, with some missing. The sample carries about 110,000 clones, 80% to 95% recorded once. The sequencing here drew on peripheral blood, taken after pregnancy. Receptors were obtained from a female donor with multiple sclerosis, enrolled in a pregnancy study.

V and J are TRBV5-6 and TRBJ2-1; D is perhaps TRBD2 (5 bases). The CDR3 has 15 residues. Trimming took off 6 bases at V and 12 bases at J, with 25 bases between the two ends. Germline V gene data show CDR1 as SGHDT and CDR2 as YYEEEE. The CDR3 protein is CASTYQVGERLWQFF. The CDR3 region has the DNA TGTGCCAGCACCTATCAGGTCGGGGAAAGATTGTGGCAGTTCTTC.

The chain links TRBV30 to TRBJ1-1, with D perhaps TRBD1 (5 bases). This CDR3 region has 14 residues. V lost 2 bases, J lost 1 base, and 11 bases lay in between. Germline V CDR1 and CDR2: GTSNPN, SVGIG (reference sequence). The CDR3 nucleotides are TGTGCCTGGAGTTGGGGTAGGGGGAACACTGAAGCTTTCTTT. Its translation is CAWSWGRGNTEAFF. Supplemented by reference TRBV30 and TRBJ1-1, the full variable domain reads SQTIHQWPATLVQPVGSPLSLECTVEGTSNPNLYWYRQAAGRGLQLLFYSVGIGQISSEVPQNLSASRPQDRQFILSSKKLLLSDSGFYLCAWSWGRGNTEAFFGQGTRLTVV.

In nucleotides, the CDR3 is TGTGTCGTACAGGTCAGCTCTGGAAACACCATATATTTT. Amino acids: CVVQVSSGNTIYF. J is TRBJ1-3 and V is TRBV28; tentatively, D is TRBD1 (5 bases). Germline CDR1 is MDHEN and CDR2 is SYDVKM. CDR3 length: 13 residues. Variable domain in full (rest from reference TRBV28 and TRBJ1-3): DVKVTQSSRYLVKRTGEKVFLECVQDMDHENMFWYRQDPGLGLRLIYFSYDVKMKEKGDIPEGYSVSREKKERFSLILESASTNQTSMYLCVVQVSSGNTIYFGEGSWLTVV.

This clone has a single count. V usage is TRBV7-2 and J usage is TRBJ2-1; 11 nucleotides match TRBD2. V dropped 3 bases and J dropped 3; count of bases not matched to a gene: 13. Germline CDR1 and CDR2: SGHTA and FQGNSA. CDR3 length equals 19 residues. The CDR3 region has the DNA TGTGCCAGCAGCTTTAGTTCCCCACTGCTAGCGGGGGGCTACAATGAGCAGTTCTTC. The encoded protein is CASSFSSPLLAGGYNEQFF.

The CDR3 region is CASSFGGAEETQYF. The CDR3 DNA follows: TGTGCCAGTAGTTTCGGGGGGGCGGAAGAGACCCAGTACTTC. J is TRBJ2-5 and V is TRBV19, with TRBD2 matching over 8 bases. Trimming at V came to 5 bases and at J to 3 bases, leaving 5 bases not matched to a gene. CDR1 and CDR2 (germline): LNHDA, SQIVND (reference sequence). This CDR3 is 14 amino acids long.

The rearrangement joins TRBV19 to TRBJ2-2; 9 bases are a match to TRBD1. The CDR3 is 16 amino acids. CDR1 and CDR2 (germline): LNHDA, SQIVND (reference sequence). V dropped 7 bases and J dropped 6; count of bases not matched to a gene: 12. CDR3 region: CASTKLQGAMAGELFF. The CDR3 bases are TGTGCCAGTACAAAACTACAGGGGGCGATGGCCGGGGAGCTGTTTTTT.

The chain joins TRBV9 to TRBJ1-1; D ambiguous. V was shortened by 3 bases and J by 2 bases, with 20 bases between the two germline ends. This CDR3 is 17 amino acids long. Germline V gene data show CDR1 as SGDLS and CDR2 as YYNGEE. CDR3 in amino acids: CASSGGSTPRPNTEAFF. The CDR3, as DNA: TGTGCCAGCAGCGGAGGTAGCACACCCCGGCCAAACACTGAAGCTTTCTTT.